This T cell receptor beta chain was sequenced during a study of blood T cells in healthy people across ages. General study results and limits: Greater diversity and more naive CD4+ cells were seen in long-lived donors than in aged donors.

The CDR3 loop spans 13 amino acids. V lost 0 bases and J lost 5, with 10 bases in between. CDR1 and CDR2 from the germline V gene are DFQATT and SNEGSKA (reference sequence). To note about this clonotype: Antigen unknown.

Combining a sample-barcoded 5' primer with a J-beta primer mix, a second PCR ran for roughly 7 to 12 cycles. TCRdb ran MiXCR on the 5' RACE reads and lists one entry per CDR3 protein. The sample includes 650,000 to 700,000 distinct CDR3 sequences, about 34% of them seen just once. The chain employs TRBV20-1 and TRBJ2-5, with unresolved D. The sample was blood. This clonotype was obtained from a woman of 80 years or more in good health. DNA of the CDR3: TGCAGTGCTAGAGAATTTCAACGGGAGACCCAGTACTTC. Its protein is CSAREFQRETQYF.